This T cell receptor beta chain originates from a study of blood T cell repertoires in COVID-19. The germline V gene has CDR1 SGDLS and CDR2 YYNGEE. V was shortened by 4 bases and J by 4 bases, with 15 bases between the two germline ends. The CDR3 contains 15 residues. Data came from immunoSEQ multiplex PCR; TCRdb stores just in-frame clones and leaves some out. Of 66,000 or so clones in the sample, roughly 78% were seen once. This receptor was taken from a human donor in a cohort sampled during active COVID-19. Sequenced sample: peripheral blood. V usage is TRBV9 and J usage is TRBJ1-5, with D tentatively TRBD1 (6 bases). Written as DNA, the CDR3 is TGTGCCAGCAGCCTGGGGGGGGGCAAGAATCAGCCCCAGCATTTT. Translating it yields CASSLGGGKNQPQHF. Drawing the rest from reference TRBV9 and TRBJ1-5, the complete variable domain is DSGVTQTPKHLITATGQRVTLRCSPRSGDLSVYWYQQSLDQGLQFLIQYYNGEERAKGNILERFSAQQFPDLHSELNLSSLELGDSALYFCASSLGGGKNQPQHFGDGTRLSIL.